A selection of T cell receptor beta chains follows, all from one sample in a study of blood T cell repertoires in COVID-19. The repertoire was sequenced with immunoSEQ multiplex PCR; TCRdb's copy has only in-frame clones and lacks some. This table has 360,000 or so clones, approximately 84% appearing once. Sequencing was carried out using PBMCs or T cells enriched from blood (not recorded which). These receptors originate from a woman aged 25 to 45 who had recovered from COVID-19. CDR3s include the opening cysteine and the closing phenylalanine or tryptophan. D genes are given only for firm matches.

v_call	d_call	j_call	cdr3_aa
TRBV5-3	-	TRBJ1-2	CARSLQQVHGYTF
TRBV7-2	TRBD1	TRBJ1-2	CASSLAGRGDYGYTF
TRBV30	TRBD1	TRBJ1-2	CAWSGQGARYGYTF
TRBV2	-	TRBJ2-7	CAGAGWNYEQYF
TRBV24-1	TRBD1	TRBJ1-5	CATRRLPGQRGNQPQHF
TRBV29-1	-	TRBJ2-1	CSVEAFGRDEQFF
TRBV9	TRBD2	TRBJ2-1	CASSVGGRAFGEQFF
TRBV13	-	TRBJ1-5	CASSLFGGGQPQHF
TRBV5-6	-	TRBJ1-3	CASSRTGPRGGNTIYF
TRBV5-5	-	TRBJ1-5	CASSGDTDLPQHF
TRBV28	-	TRBJ2-3	CASSPTGFSTDTQYF
TRBV5-1	TRBD1	TRBJ1-2	CASSLELTGAGGYTF
TRBV28	TRBD1	TRBJ2-1	CASRGTGRSNEQFF
TRBV13	TRBD2	TRBJ2-7	CASSPSRSGTPYEQYF
TRBV18	-	TRBJ2-2	CASSPEGQNTGELFF
TRBV10-3	TRBD1	TRBJ1-1	CAIRWTGERNTEAFF